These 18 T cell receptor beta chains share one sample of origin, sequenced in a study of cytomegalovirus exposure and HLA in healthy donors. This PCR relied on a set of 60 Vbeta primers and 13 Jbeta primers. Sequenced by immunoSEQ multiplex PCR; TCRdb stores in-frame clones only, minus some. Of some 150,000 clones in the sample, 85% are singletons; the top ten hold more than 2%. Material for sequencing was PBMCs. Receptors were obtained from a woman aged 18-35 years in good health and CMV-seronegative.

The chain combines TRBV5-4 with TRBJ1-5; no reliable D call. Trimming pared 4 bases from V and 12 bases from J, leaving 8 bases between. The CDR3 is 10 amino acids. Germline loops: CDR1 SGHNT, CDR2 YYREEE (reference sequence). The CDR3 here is CASSPPGQHF. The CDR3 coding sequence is TGTGCCAGCAGCCCTCCGGGCCAGCATTTT.

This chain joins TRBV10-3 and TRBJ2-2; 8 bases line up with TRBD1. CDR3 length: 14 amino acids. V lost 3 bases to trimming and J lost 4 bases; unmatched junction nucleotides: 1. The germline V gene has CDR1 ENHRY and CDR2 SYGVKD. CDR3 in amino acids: CAISEQGGTGELFF. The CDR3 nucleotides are TGTGCCATCAGTGAACAGGGGGGCACCGGGGAGCTGTTTTTT.

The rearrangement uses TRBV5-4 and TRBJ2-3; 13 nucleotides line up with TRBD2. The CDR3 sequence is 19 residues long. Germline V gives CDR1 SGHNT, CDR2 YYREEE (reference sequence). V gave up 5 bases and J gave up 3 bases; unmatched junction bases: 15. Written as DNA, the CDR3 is TGTGCCAGCAGAAGGGGACTAGCGGGGTCCCCGGCCCGTACAGATACGCAGTATTTT. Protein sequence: CASRRGLAGSPARTDTQYF.

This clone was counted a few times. For the CDR3, the DNA is TGTGCCAGTAGTACTGGACAGGGAGATTCACCCCTCCACTTT. Encoded protein: CASSTGQGDSPLHF. The chain is built from TRBV19 and TRBJ1-6; the match to TRBD1 covers 8 bases. Germline lookup yields CDR1 LNHDA and CDR2 SQIVND (reference sequence). Trimming at V came to 4 bases and at J to 8 bases, leaving 4 bases not matched to a gene. The CDR3 runs to 14 residues.

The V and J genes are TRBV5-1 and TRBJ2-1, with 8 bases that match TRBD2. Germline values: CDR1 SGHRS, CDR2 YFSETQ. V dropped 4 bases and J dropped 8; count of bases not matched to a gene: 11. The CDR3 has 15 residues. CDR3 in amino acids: CASSLHPGGGDEQFF. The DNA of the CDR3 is TGCGCCAGCAGCCTCCATCCCGGGGGGGGCGATGAGCAGTTCTTC.

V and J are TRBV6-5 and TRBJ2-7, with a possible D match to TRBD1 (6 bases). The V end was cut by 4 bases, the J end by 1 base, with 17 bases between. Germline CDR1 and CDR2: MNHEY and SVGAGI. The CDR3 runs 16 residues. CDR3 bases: TGTGCCAGCAGTTGCTCCCCGATGGGGGCTTCCTACGAGCAGTACTTC. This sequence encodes CASSCSPMGASYEQYF.

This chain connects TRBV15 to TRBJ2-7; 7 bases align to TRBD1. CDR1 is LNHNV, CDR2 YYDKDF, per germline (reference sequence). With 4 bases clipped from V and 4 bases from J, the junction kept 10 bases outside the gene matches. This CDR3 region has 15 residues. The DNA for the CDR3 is TGTGCCACCAGCATTAGACAGGGCGGGCGGTACGAGCAGTACTTC. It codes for CATSIRQGGRYEQYF.

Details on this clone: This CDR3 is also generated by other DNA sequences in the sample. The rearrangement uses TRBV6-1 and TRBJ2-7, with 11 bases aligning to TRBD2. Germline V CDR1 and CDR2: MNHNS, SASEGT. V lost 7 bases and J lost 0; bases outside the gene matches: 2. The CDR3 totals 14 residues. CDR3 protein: CASTLAGGSYEQYF. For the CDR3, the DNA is TGTGCCAGCACCCTAGCGGGGGGCTCCTACGAGCAGTACTTC.

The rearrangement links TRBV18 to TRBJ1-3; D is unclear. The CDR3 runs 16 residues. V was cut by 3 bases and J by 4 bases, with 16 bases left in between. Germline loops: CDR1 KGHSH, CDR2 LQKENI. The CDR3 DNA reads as TGTGCCAGCTCACCCTCTACGGCGGCGAAGGGAAACACCATATATTTT. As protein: CASSPSTAAKGNTIYF.

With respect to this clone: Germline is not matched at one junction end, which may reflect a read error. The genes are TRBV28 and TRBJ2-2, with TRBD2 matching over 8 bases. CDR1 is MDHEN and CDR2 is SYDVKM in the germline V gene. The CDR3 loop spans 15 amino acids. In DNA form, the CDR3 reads TGTGTCAGCAGTCCCACTAGCGGAAACACCGGGGAGCTGTTTTTT. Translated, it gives CVSSPTSGNTGELFF.

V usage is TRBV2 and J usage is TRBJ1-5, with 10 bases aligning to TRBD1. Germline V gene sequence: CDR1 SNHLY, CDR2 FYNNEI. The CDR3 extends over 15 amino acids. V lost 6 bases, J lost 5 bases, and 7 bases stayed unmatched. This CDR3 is CASRSTGGAYQPQHF. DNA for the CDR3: TGTGCCAGCAGATCGACAGGGGGCGCATATCAGCCCCAGCATTTT.

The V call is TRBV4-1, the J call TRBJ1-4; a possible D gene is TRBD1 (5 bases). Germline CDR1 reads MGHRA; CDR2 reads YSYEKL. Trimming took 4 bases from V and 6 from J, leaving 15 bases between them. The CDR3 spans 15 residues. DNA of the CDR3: TGCGCCAGCAGCCTTCTGTCGGGGACTGATGAAAAACTGTTTTTT. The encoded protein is CASSLLSGTDEKLFF.

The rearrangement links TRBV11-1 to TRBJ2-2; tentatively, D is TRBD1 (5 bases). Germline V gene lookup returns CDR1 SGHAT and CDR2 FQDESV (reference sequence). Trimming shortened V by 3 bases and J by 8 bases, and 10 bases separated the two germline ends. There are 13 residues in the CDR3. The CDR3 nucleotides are TGTGCCAGCAGCTTCAGGGATACGGGGGAGCTGTTTTTT. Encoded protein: CASSFRDTGELFF.

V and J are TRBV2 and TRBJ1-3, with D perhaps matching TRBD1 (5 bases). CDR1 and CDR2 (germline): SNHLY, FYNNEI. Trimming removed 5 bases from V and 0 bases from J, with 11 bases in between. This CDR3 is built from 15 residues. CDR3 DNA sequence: TGTGCCAGCAGTTTGGGGGGGGGCTCTGGAAACACCATATATTTT. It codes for CASSLGGGSGNTIYF.

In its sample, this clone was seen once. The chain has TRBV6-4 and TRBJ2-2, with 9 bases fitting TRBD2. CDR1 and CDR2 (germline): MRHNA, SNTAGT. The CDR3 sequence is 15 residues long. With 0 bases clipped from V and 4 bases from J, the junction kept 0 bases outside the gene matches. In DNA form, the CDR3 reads TGTGCCAGCAGTGACTCTAGCGGGAGCACCGGGGAGCTGTTTTTT. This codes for CASSDSSGSTGELFF.

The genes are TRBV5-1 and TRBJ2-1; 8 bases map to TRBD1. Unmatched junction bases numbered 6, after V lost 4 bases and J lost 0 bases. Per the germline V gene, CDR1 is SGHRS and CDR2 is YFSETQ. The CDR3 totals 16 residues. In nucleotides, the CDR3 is TGCGCCAGCAGCAGGGGACAGGTCAGCTCCTACAATGAGCAGTTCTTC. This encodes CASSRGQVSSYNEQFF.

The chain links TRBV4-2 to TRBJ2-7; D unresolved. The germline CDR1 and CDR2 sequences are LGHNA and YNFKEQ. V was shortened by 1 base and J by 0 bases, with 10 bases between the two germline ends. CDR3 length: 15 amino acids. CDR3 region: CASSQASVGSYEQYF. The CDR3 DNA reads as TGTGCCAGCAGCCAAGCGAGCGTGGGCTCCTACGAGCAGTACTTC.

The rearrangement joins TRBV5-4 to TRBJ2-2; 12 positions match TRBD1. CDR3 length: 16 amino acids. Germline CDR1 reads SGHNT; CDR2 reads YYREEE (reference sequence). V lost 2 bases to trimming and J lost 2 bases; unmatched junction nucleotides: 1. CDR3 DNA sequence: TGTGCCAGCAGCTTCGGGACAGGGGGCAACACCGGGGAGCTGTTTTTT. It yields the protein CASSFGTGGNTGELFF. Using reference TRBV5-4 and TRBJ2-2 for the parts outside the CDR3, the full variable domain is ETGVTQSPTHLIKTRGQQVTLRCSSQSGHNTVSWYQQALGQGPQFIFQYYREEENGRGNFPPRFSGLQFPNYSSELNVNALELDDSALYLCASSFGTGGNTGELFFGEGSRLTVL.